The next 16 T cell receptor beta chains were all read from a single sample in a study of spatial heterogeneity in lung cancer. TCRdb re-derived calls from the 5' RACE reads in MiXCR, one entry per CDR3 protein. The top ten hold more than 12% of the sample, which has 60,000 to 65,000 distinct CDR3 sequences, about 8% seen once. Time point defined: sample taken at primary tumor resection. Frozen PBMC, nontumor lung or tumor provided whole RNA, which was sequenced unsorted. Sequencing used PBMCs, obtained at surgery. Source of these receptors: a female donor with early-stage non-small cell lung cancer.

This clonotype has ten or more counts. This sequence joins TRBV6-5 and TRBJ2-3; D perhaps matches TRBD1 (6 bases). This CDR3 comprises 13 residues. Trimming stripped 8 bases from V and 0 bases from J, with 9 bases between. Germline CDR1 is MNHEY and CDR2 is SVGAGI. CDR3 residues: CASRDRSTDTQYF. In DNA form, the CDR3 reads TGTGCCAGCCGCGACAGGAGCACAGATACGCAGTATTTT.

This clonotype appeared a few times. The genes are TRBV20-1 and TRBJ2-3; weak D call: TRBD2 (6 bases). The V and J ends lost 3 bases and 0 bases respectively, with 10 bases between them. The CDR3 consists of 14 residues. CDR1 is DFQATT, CDR2 SNEGSKA, per germline (reference sequence). CDR3 bases: TGCAGTGCTAGTGGGGGAGGCAGCACAGATACGCAGTATTTT. Its translation is CSASGGGSTDTQYF.

The chain has TRBV7-9 and TRBJ2-1, with 8 bases lining up with TRBD2. CDR1 and CDR2 from the germline V gene are SEHNR and FQNEAQ (reference sequence). With V trimmed by 1 base and J by 6 bases, 5 bases remained unmatched. The CDR3 contains 15 residues. CDR3 region: CASSLGGTRFNEQFF. As DNA, the CDR3 is TGTGCCAGCAGCTTAGGGGGGACTAGGTTCAATGAGCAGTTCTTC.

This clonotype was counted many times. This chain links TRBV5-1 with TRBJ1-2; D remains ambiguous. CDR1 SGHRS and CDR2 YFSETQ come from the germline V gene. There are 15 residues in the CDR3. Trimming removed 4 bases from V and 3 bases from J, with 16 bases in between. CDR3 amino acids: CASSPDRIRDYGYTF. CDR3 sequence (DNA): TGCGCCAGCAGCCCGGACCGGATTAGGGACTATGGCTACACCTTC.

This clonotype showed up many times. V usage is TRBV7-2 and J usage is TRBJ2-1, with D uncertain. CDR3 length: 13 residues. Germline V gene lookup returns CDR1 SGHTA and CDR2 FQGNSA. V lost 0 bases and J 5 bases, leaving 5 bases between the germline ends. The CDR3 reads CASSLAKNNEQFF. The CDR3 DNA is TGTGCCAGCAGCTTAGCTAAAAACAATGAGCAGTTCTTC.

J is TRBJ1-2 and V is TRBV12-3 or TRBV12-4, with D possibly TRBD1 on 6 matching bases. The CDR3 is made up of 17 amino acids. V shed 5 bases and J shed 0 bases, with 19 bases lying between them. This CDR3 is CASSPRAGALTNYGYTF. The CDR3 DNA is TGTGCCAGCAGTCCGAGGGCGGGGGCTCTAACTAACTATGGCTACACCTTC.

This clonotype was picked up many times. The gene calls are TRBV28 and TRBJ1-2; no reliable D call. The V gene lost 8 bases and the J gene lost 0 bases, with 13 bases spanning the gap. CDR1 and CDR2 from the germline V gene are MDHEN and SYDVKM. The CDR3 spans 14 residues. The chain's CDR3 is CASSQGGTNYGYTF. The CDR3 nucleotides are TGTGCCAGCTCTCAAGGCGGAACTAACTATGGCTACACCTTC.

This clonotype was seen a handful of times. V gene TRBV7-8 combines with J gene TRBJ2-3; no firm D call. This CDR3 is 14 amino acids long. With 1 base removed from V and 4 bases from J, the gap between germline ends came to 9 bases. From germline, CDR1 is SGHVS and CDR2 FQNEAQ. CDR3 DNA sequence: TGTGCCAGCAGCTTAGGAAAGGGCTCAGATACGCAGTATTTT. Translation: CASSLGKGSDTQYF.

This clonotype appeared many times. The rearrangement joins TRBV29-1 to TRBJ1-4; a weak D match, TRBD1 (5 bases). The V gene lost 5 bases and the J gene lost 4 bases, with 14 bases spanning the gap. Germline CDR1 reads SQVTM; CDR2 reads ANQGSEA. The CDR3 spans 14 residues. The CDR3 sequence is CSVSDSNRNEKLFF. In DNA, the CDR3 is TGCAGCGTTTCCGACAGTAACCGTAATGAAAAACTGTTTTTT.

This clonotype occurred a few times. The rearrangement uses TRBV30 and TRBJ2-2, with D perhaps matching TRBD1 or TRBD2 (6 bases each). The V gene's germline CDR1 is GTSNPN and CDR2 SVGIG (reference sequence). V was clipped by 0 bases and J by 1 base, with 9 bases between them. The CDR3 totals 15 residues. Here the CDR3 reads CAWSVQGGNTGELFF. The CDR3 DNA reads as TGTGCCTGGAGTGTACAGGGAGGGAACACCGGGGAGCTGTTTTTT. Variable domain in full (rest from reference TRBV30 and TRBJ2-2): SQTIHQWPATLVQPVGSPLSLECTVEGTSNPNLYWYRQAAGRGLQLLFYSVGIGQISSEVPQNLSASRPQDRQFILSSKKLLLSDSGFYLCAWSVQGGNTGELFFGEGSRLTVL.

In this sample, this clonotype turned up a few times. The V gene is TRBV6-4, the J gene TRBJ2-6; D is ambiguous. Trimming removed 2 bases from V and 2 bases from J, with 4 bases in between. Germline CDR1 reads MRHNA; CDR2 reads SNTAGT. The CDR3 length is 14 residues. CDR3 nucleotide sequence: TGTGCCAGCAGTGACACCCCTGGGGCCAACGTCCTGACTTTC. This gives the protein CASSDTPGANVLTF.

The table lists this clonotype with a few counts. This chain uses TRBV29-1 with TRBJ1-4; D call uncertain. Deletions cut 4 bases from V and 10 bases from J, with 16 bases between. The germline V gene encodes CDR1 SQVTM and CDR2 ANQGSEA. The CDR3 is 13 residues long. CDR3 protein: CSVGGHSEAKLFF. CDR3 coding DNA: TGCAGCGTTGGAGGCCACTCCGAGGCAAAACTGTTTTTT.

This chain links TRBV5-1 with TRBJ2-1; TRBD2 aligns across 7 bases. The germline CDR1 and CDR2 sequences are SGHRS and YFSETQ. The junction had 10 bases not matched to a gene; V was cut back by 8 bases and J by 2 bases. The CDR3 sequence is 15 residues long. CDR3 in amino acids: CASSASGEPYNEQFF. CDR3 DNA sequence: TGCGCCAGTAGCGCTAGCGGTGAACCCTACAATGAGCAGTTCTTC.

The rearrangement joins TRBV24-1 to TRBJ2-7; tentatively, D is TRBD1 (6 bases). V shed 5 bases and J shed 0 bases, with 10 bases lying between them. CDR1 is KGHDR, CDR2 SFDVKD, per germline. The CDR3 contains 14 residues. CDR3 sequence (DNA): TGTGCCACCAGTGTGGGACATAGCTCCTACGAGCAGTACTTC. Its translation is CATSVGHSSYEQYF.

This clonotype was detected a few times. The chain recombines TRBV28 with TRBJ1-5; TRBD1 might be the D (5 bases). V dropped 6 bases and J dropped 4 bases, with 13 bases sitting between them. The length of the CDR3 is 14 residues. Germline CDR1 and CDR2: MDHEN and SYDVKM. The CDR3 sequence: CASSTGGANQPQHF. The CDR3 bases are TGTGCCAGCAGCACAGGAGGGGCTAATCAGCCCCAGCATTTT.

This clonotype was seen many times. The chain has TRBV3-1 and TRBJ1-4; D might be TRBD1 (5 bases). Germline CDR1 and CDR2: LGHDT and YNNKEL (reference sequence). This CDR3 is 14 amino acids long. V lost 3 bases, J lost 5 bases, and 10 bases lay in between. The CDR3 nucleotides are TGTGCCAGCAGCCACCGACAGCCAAATGAAAAACTGTTTTTT. This encodes CASSHRQPNEKLFF. The full variable domain, its missing parts supplied by reference TRBV3-1 and TRBJ1-4, is DTAVSQTPKYLVTQMGNDKSIKCEQNLGHDTMYWYKQDSKKFLKIMFSYNNKELIINETVPNRFSPKSPDKAHLNLHINSLELGDSAVYFCASSHRQPNEKLFFGSGTQLSVL.